Listed below are T cell receptor beta chains from one sample, sequenced in a study of blood T cell repertoires in COVID-19. Here immunoSEQ multiplex PCR was the method, and the copy in TCRdb shows in-frame clones only, minus some. The table shows about 110,000 clones, with approximately 80% occurring only once. The specimen was peripheral blood. All receptors derive from a woman in her seventies with acute or convalescent COVID-19. CDR3s include the opening cysteine and the closing phenylalanine or tryptophan. A D gene is named only where the DNA matches it firmly. Part of the rows lack a size; the others show once, few, many or a class for expanded clones.

CDR3aa: CASSIDRGGNYGYTF
CDR3nt: TGTGCCAGTAGTATAGATAGAGGGGGCAACTATGGCTACACCTTC
len: 15
abundance: NA
d_gene: TRBD1
j_gene: TRBJ1-2
v_gene: TRBV19

CDR3aa: CASSERGRQETQYF
CDR3nt: TGCGCCAGCAGTGAGAGGGGGCGGCAAGAGACCCAGTACTTC
len: 14
abundance: NA
d_gene: TRBD1
j_gene: TRBJ2-5
v_gene: TRBV10-1

CDR3aa: CASSIVTGVNTEAFF
CDR3nt: TGTGCCAGTAGTATAGTTACAGGGGTTAACACTGAAGCTTTCTTT
len: 15
abundance: NA
d_gene: TRBD1
j_gene: TRBJ1-1
v_gene: TRBV19

CDR3aa: CASSPDRITDTQYF
CDR3nt: TGTGCCAGCAGCCCGGACAGGATTACAGATACGCAGTATTTT
len: 14
abundance: NA
d_gene: TRBD1
j_gene: TRBJ2-3
v_gene: TRBV6-5

CDR3aa: CASGLRQSVWNEQFF
CDR3nt: TGTGCCAGCGGGCTTCGGCAGTCGGTTTGGAATGAGCAGTTCTTC
len: 15
abundance: few
d_gene: NA
j_gene: TRBJ2-1
v_gene: TRBV7-8

CDR3aa: CASRKGQGVYNEQFF
CDR3nt: TGTGCCAGCAGAAAGGGACAGGGGGTCTACAATGAGCAGTTCTTC
len: 15
abundance: NA
d_gene: TRBD1
j_gene: TRBJ2-1
v_gene: TRBV6-5

CDR3aa: CASLLTGNNQPQHF
CDR3nt: TGTGCCAGCCTGCTAACAGGGAACAATCAGCCCCAGCATTTT
len: 14
abundance: NA
d_gene: NA
j_gene: TRBJ1-5
v_gene: TRBV6-5

CDR3aa: CASSLGGRPFEKLFF
CDR3nt: TGTGCCAGCAGTTTAGGAGGCAGACCATTTGAAAAACTGTTTTTT
len: 15
abundance: NA
d_gene: NA
j_gene: TRBJ1-4
v_gene: TRBV28

CDR3aa: CASSQRGRDEQYF
CDR3nt: TGTGCCAGCAGCCAGCGGGGGCGGGACGAGCAGTACTTC
len: 13
abundance: NA
d_gene: NA
j_gene: TRBJ2-7
v_gene: TRBV3-1/TRBV3-2

CDR3aa: CASSPEGVRYGYTF
CDR3nt: TGTGCCAGCAGCCCCGAGGGAGTCCGCTATGGCTACACCTTC
len: 14
abundance: NA
d_gene: NA
j_gene: TRBJ1-2
v_gene: TRBV7-9

CDR3aa: CASSLATGQGANTIYF
CDR3nt: TGCGCCAGCAGCTTGGCCACGGGACAGGGGGCCAACACCATATATTTT
len: 16
abundance: few
d_gene: TRBD1
j_gene: TRBJ1-3
v_gene: TRBV5-1